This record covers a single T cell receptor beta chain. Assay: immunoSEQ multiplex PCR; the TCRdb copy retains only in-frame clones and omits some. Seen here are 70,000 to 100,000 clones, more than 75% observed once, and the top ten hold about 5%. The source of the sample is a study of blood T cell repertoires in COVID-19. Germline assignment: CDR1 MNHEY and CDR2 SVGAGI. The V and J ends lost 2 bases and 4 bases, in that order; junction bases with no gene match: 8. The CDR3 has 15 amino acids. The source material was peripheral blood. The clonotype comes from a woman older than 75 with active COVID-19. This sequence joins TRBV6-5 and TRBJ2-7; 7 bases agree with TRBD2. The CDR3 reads CASSYGLAENYEQYF. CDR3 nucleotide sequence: TGTGCCAGCAGTTACGGGCTAGCGGAGAATTACGAGCAGTACTTC.